These 24 T cell receptor beta chains were sequenced from one sample in a study of blood T cell repertoires in COVID-19. The table came from immunoSEQ multiplex PCR; TCRdb's copy has only in-frame clones and leaves some out. The profile shows about 180,000 clones, approximately 89% of them singletons. Input material: PBMCs or T cells enriched from blood (not recorded which). The receptors were sampled from a man aged 35-49 years who had recovered from COVID-19.

The chain couples TRBV27 to TRBJ2-3; 9 bases are shared with TRBD2. The CDR3 is made up of 16 amino acids. Unmatched junction bases numbered 10, after V lost 2 bases and J lost 7 bases. From germline, CDR1 is MNHEY and CDR2 SMNVEV (reference sequence). The CDR3 nucleotides are TGTGCCAGCAGTTTACGTATAGCGGGAGTAGCGCATACGCAGTATTTT. Protein product: CASSLRIAGVAHTQYF.

The chain combines TRBV14 with TRBJ1-2; D unclear. The germline gives CDR1 SGHDN, CDR2 FVKESK. The CDR3 extends over 13 amino acids. The V end was cut by 0 bases, the J end by 3 bases, with 5 bases between. CDR3: CASSQDTYYGYTF. The CDR3 DNA follows: TGTGCCAGCAGCCAAGACACTTACTATGGCTACACCTTC.

The V call is TRBV6-2 or TRBV6-3, the J call TRBJ1-2, with 8 bases fitting TRBD1. The CDR3 contains 17 residues. The ends lost 2 bases at V and 8 bases at J; junction bases unmatched: 16. Germline V gene sequence: CDR1 MNHEY, CDR2 SVGEGT. The CDR3 protein is CASSYGGQGTFVGGYTF. As DNA, the CDR3 is TGTGCCAGCAGTTACGGAGGACAGGGTACCTTCGTTGGAGGCTACACCTTC.

The rearrangement uses TRBV4-1 and TRBJ1-6; 7 bases are a match to TRBD1. CDR3 length: 15 amino acids. V dropped 2 bases and J dropped 4; count of bases not matched to a gene: 2. Per germline, CDR1 MGHRA and CDR2 YSYEKL. The CDR3 loop is CASSQMGQYNSPLHF. The DNA for the CDR3 is TGCGCCAGCAGCCAAATGGGACAGTATAATTCACCCCTCCACTTT.

The J gene is TRBJ2-7, the V gene TRBV7-9; the match to TRBD2 covers 10 bases. The V segment lost 5 bases and the J segment 6 bases; nucleotides outside the gene matches: 13. The CDR3 is 16 amino acids. CDR1 and CDR2 from the germline V gene are SEHNR and FQNEAQ (reference sequence). The CDR3 region has the DNA TGTGCCAGCAGCCCCATGGGCCTAGCGGGGGTGTTCGAGCAGTACTTC. Protein product: CASSPMGLAGVFEQYF.

The chain's CDR3 is CASSSDSPSYEQYF. The CDR3 coding sequence is TGTGCCAGCAGTTCGGACTCCCCCTCCTACGAGCAGTACTTC. The V and J genes are TRBV27 and TRBJ2-7; TRBD2 might be the D (5 bases). The V gene lost 4 bases and the J gene lost 0 bases, with 10 bases spanning the gap. This CDR3 region has 14 residues. From germline, CDR1 is MNHEY and CDR2 SMNVEV (reference sequence).

The count of this clone is one. This chain uses TRBV9 with TRBJ1-1; unclear D gene. This CDR3 contains 15 residues. Germline lookup yields CDR1 SGDLS and CDR2 YYNGEE. V shed 3 bases and J shed 1 base, with 13 bases lying between them. Written as DNA, the CDR3 is TGTGCCAGCAGCGCCGGTGAACCGGGGAACACTGAAGCTTTCTTT. Protein product: CASSAGEPGNTEAFF. Full variable domain (remainder filled in from reference TRBV9 and TRBJ1-1): DSGVTQTPKHLITATGQRVTLRCSPRSGDLSVYWYQQSLDQGLQFLIQYYNGEERAKGNILERFSAQQFPDLHSELNLSSLELGDSALYFCASSAGEPGNTEAFFGQGTRLTVV.

The rearrangement joins TRBV19 to TRBJ2-3; D might be TRBD2 (6 bases). Germline CDR1 is LNHDA and CDR2 is SQIVND (reference sequence). V dropped 1 base and J dropped 2 bases, with 13 bases sitting between them. This CDR3 is 16 amino acids long. The CDR3 coding sequence is TGTGCCAGTAGTATAGTGGCCGCTAGCGCCACAGATACGCAGTATTTT. It encodes CASSIVAASATDTQYF.

The chain recombines TRBV11-1 with TRBJ2-2; D is possibly TRBD1 (5 bases). Germline values: CDR1 SGHAT, CDR2 FQDESV (reference sequence). The V end lost 5 bases, the J end lost 1 base, and 11 bases lay between the germline ends. The CDR3 contains 15 residues. The DNA of the CDR3 is TGTGCCAGCAGCCCCTTGGACATGAACACCGGGGAGCTGTTTTTT. It translates to CASSPLDMNTGELFF. Based on the CDR3 plus reference TRBV11-1 and TRBJ2-2, the full variable domain is EAEVAQSPRYKITEKSQAVAFWCDPISGHATLYWYRQILGQGPELLVQFQDESVVDDSQLPKDRFSAERLKGVDSTLKIQPAELGDSAMYLCASSPLDMNTGELFFGEGSRLTVL.

This rearrangement joins TRBV5-1 to TRBJ1-2, with a possible D match to TRBD1 (5 bases). The CDR3 runs 12 residues. CDR1 is SGHRS and CDR2 is YFSETQ in the germline V gene. V was cut by 4 bases and J by 6 bases, with 10 bases left in between. The CDR3 DNA reads TGCGCCAGCAGCCCAGACAGTCATGGCTACACCTTC. Translation gives CASSPDSHGYTF.

The chain uses TRBV27 and TRBJ2-7; 7 nucleotides line up with TRBD2. Trimming cost V 6 bases and J 3 bases; bases outside gene matches: 14. The germline V gene has CDR1 MNHEY and CDR2 SMNVEV (reference sequence). This CDR3 has 16 residues. This CDR3 reads CASRPGTTLRFYEQYF. CDR3 in DNA: TGTGCCAGCAGGCCCGGGACTACTCTGAGATTCTACGAGCAGTACTTC.

V usage is TRBV7-9 and J usage is TRBJ1-4; D unclear. Germline V lookup: CDR1 SEHNR, CDR2 FQNEAQ (reference sequence). Trimming left V 6 bases short and J 5 bases short, with 13 bases between. This CDR3 is 14 amino acids long. CDR3 loop: CASSAEQKNEKLFF. The CDR3 DNA reads TGTGCCAGCAGTGCTGAACAGAAGAATGAAAAACTGTTTTTT. Supplemented by reference TRBV7-9 and TRBJ1-4, the full variable domain reads DTGVSQNPRHKITKRGQNVTFRCDPISEHNRLYWYRQTLGQGPEFLTYFQNEAQLEKSRLLSDRFSAERPKGSFSTLEIQRTEQGDSAMYLCASSAEQKNEKLFFGSGTQLSVL.

This rearrangement joins TRBV7-9 to TRBJ2-1; TRBD1 matches at 8 bases. The V and J ends lost 2 bases and 5 bases, in that order; junction bases with no gene match: 17. Germline V gives CDR1 SEHNR, CDR2 FQNEAQ (reference sequence). The CDR3 sequence is 19 residues long. CDR3 nucleotides: TGTGCCAGCAGCTTAAAACGCTTGAGGACAGGGCTTTTCCACAATGAGCAGTTCTTC. This gives the protein CASSLKRLRTGLFHNEQFF.

The CDR3 protein is CASRDGTAPEAFF. The CDR3 bases are TGTGCCAGCAGAGACGGGACAGCTCCTGAAGCTTTCTTT. The V call is TRBV6-5, the J call TRBJ1-1, with TRBD1 matching over 7 bases. CDR3 length equals 13 residues. Germline V gene lookup returns CDR1 MNHEY and CDR2 SVGAGI. V lost 6 bases to trimming and J lost 6 bases; unmatched junction nucleotides: 7.

This clone was seen a few times. The chain is built from TRBV2 and TRBJ2-7; D is ambiguous. The CDR3 loop spans 14 amino acids. V was pared by 6 bases and J by 7 bases, with 19 bases between. The germline V gene has CDR1 SNHLY and CDR2 FYNNEI. CDR3 in DNA: TGTGCCAGCAGGCCGTTAAAAGGAGCGCTTGAGCAGTACTTC. Its translation: CASRPLKGALEQYF.

This clone was found a few times. The chain employs TRBV9 and TRBJ1-5; 11 bases line up with TRBD1. The CDR3 length is 15 residues. CDR1 is SGDLS, CDR2 YYNGEE, per germline. The V gene end was trimmed by 3 bases and the J gene end by 7 bases; junction bases not matched to a gene: 6. The CDR3 loop reads CASSAGQGARQPQHF. In DNA, the CDR3 is TGTGCCAGCAGCGCCGGACAGGGGGCGCGACAGCCCCAGCATTTT.

This clone was picked up a small number of times. The chain carries TRBV25-1 and TRBJ2-5, with 9 bases matching TRBD1. The ends lost 1 base at V and 4 bases at J; junction bases unmatched: 4. This CDR3 spans 15 amino acids. Germline V gene sequence: CDR1 MGHDK, CDR2 SYGVNS. The CDR3 loop reads CASSESGTGLETQYF. The CDR3 DNA reads as TGTGCCAGCAGTGAATCGGGGACAGGGCTAGAGACCCAGTACTTC.

The chain uses TRBV6-1 and TRBJ1-2; no clear D. Deletions cut 3 bases from V and 4 bases from J, with 18 bases between. Germline V gene lookup returns CDR1 MNHNS and CDR2 SASEGT. This CDR3 comprises 16 residues. The CDR3 region has the DNA TGTGCCAGCAGTGAGAATCCTTCCGCGGTTGTCTATGGCTACACCTTC. This sequence encodes CASSENPSAVVYGYTF.

The chain uses TRBV19 and TRBJ2-1; tentatively, D is TRBD2 (5 bases). The ends were cut back, 3 bases at V and 4 bases at J, with 13 bases in the middle. The CDR3 is 15 amino acids. Germline V gene sequence: CDR1 LNHDA, CDR2 SQIVND (reference sequence). The CDR3: CASSMEAGIYNEQFF. CDR3 DNA: TGTGCCAGTAGTATGGAGGCAGGAATATACAATGAGCAGTTCTTC.

The sample holds one count of this clone. As DNA, the CDR3 is TGTGCCAGCAGCCAAGTAGCCACGAACACTGAAGCTTTCTTT. This encodes CASSQVATNTEAFF. The genes are TRBV3-1 (or the pseudogene TRBV3-2) and TRBJ1-1; D remains unclear. Germline CDR1 LGHDT, CDR2 YNNKEL (reference sequence). V lost 1 base and J lost 1, with 7 bases in between. The CDR3 extends over 14 amino acids.

This chain joins TRBV3-1 (or the pseudogene TRBV3-2) and TRBJ1-5; maybe TRBD1 (6 bases). CDR3 length: 14 amino acids. V lost 4 bases and J lost 1, with 8 bases in between. The V gene's germline CDR1 is LGHDT and CDR2 YNNKEL (reference sequence). DNA of the CDR3: TGTGCCAGCAGCCCAGACAGGAGCAATCAGCCCCAGCATTTT. Protein sequence: CASSPDRSNQPQHF.

The table lists this clone with a count of one. J is TRBJ1-1 and V is TRBV30; D uncertain. The CDR3 consists of 13 residues. The germline gives CDR1 GTSNPN, CDR2 SVGIG (reference sequence). With 3 bases removed from V and 0 bases from J, the gap between germline ends came to 8 bases. CDR3 in DNA: TGTGCCTGGAGGACTCGAATGAACACTGAAGCTTTCTTT. This translates into CAWRTRMNTEAFF. Full variable domain (remainder filled in from reference TRBV30 and TRBJ1-1): SQTIHQWPATLVQPVGSPLSLECTVEGTSNPNLYWYRQAAGRGLQLLFYSVGIGQISSEVPQNLSASRPQDRQFILSSKKLLLSDSGFYLCAWRTRMNTEAFFGQGTRLTVV.

The rearrangement uses TRBV6-5 and TRBJ1-4, with D maybe TRBD1 (5 bases). This CDR3 is 15 amino acids long. V was trimmed by 2 bases and J by 4 bases, leaving 11 bases between them. CDR1 and CDR2 (germline): MNHEY, SVGAGI. This CDR3 is CASSYTGGINEKLFF. CDR3 DNA: TGTGCCAGCAGTTACACAGGCGGAATTAATGAAAAACTGTTTTTT.

The V and J genes are TRBV13 and TRBJ1-2, with TRBD1 as a possible D gene (6 bases). Trimming took off 1 base at V and 6 bases at J, with 6 bases between the two ends. The CDR3 covers 12 residues. CDR1 is PRHDT and CDR2 is FYEKMQ in the germline V gene (reference sequence). This chain's CDR3 is CASSLAGDGYTF. In DNA, the CDR3 is TGTGCCAGCAGCTTAGCAGGGGATGGCTACACCTTC.